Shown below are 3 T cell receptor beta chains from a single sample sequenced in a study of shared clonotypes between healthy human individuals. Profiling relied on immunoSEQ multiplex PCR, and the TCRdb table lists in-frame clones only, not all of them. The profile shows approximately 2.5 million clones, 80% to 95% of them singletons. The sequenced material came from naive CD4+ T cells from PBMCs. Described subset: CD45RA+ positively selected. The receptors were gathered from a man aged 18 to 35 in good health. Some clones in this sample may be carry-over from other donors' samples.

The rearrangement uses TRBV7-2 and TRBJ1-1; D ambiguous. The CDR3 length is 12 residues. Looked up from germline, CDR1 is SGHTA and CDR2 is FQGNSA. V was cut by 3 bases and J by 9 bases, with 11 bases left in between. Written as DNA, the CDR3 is TGTGCCAGCAGCTTTTACCGGGATCAAGCTTTCTTT. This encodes CASSFYRDQAFF.

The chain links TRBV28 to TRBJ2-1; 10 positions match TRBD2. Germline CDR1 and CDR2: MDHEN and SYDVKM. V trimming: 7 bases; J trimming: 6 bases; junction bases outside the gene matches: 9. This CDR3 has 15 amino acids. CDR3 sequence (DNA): TGTGCCAGCACGAGAGCGGGAGGGCTACGCAATGAGCAGTTCTTC. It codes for CASTRAGGLRNEQFF.

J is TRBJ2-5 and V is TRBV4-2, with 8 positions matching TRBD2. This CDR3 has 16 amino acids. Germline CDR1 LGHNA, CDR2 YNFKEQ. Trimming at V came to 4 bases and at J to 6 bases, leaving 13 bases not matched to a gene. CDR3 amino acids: CASSRSPAGDGKTQYF. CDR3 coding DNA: TGTGCCAGCAGCCGGTCGCCAGCGGGAGATGGGAAGACCCAGTACTTC.